A single sample gave rise to the 9 T cell receptor beta chains below, sequenced in a study of OX40 agonist ivuxolimab in advanced cancers. Method: immunoSEQ multiplex PCR; TCRdb's copy keeps in-frame clones and lacks some. Of about 28,000 clones in the sample, roughly 84% were seen once. The sample here was CD4+ or CD8+ T cells sorted from blood, taken in a trial of the OX40 agonist ivuxolimab. These receptors came from an adult with an advanced solid tumor such as melanoma, head and neck, liver or kidney cancer.

In its sample, this clone was seen a few times. The chain recombines TRBV6-6 with TRBJ1-1; maybe TRBD1 (5 bases). The CDR3 contains 13 residues. V lost 6 bases to trimming and J lost 8 bases, with 16 bases between them. The germline gives CDR1 MNHNY, CDR2 SVGAGI (reference sequence). The CDR3 sequence is CASRPKGGGEAFF. The CDR3 DNA reads as TGTGCCAGCAGACCAAAGGGCGGGGGAGAAGCTTTCTTT.

The chain has TRBV9 and TRBJ1-2; D possibly corresponds to TRBD1 (5 bases). The germline V and J ends were trimmed by 0 bases and 4 bases, with 13 bases remaining between them. Germline-derived CDR1 and CDR2 are SGDLS and YYNGEE. The CDR3 loop spans 15 amino acids. The CDR3 DNA is TGTGCCAGCAGCGTAGACGGGGGGTCCAGCTATGGCTACACCTTC. Its translation is CASSVDGGSSYGYTF.

This clone was recorded once. The genes are TRBV7-6 and TRBJ2-1; 9 nucleotides line up with TRBD1. CDR3 length equals 18 residues. After removal of 6 bases from V and 8 bases from J, the junction contained 20 bases not matched to a gene. CDR1 SGHVS and CDR2 FNYEAQ come from the germline V gene. CDR3 in DNA: TGTGCCAGCAGTTACTCTCCCGGGACAGGGACGGCAGTGGATGAGCAGTTCTTC. Encoded protein: CASSYSPGTGTAVDEQFF.

This sequence joins TRBV2 and TRBJ2-4, with D perhaps matching TRBD1 (6 bases). V lost 3 bases to trimming and J lost 7 bases, with 10 bases between them. Germline V gene lookup returns CDR1 SNHLY and CDR2 FYNNEI. The CDR3 has 13 amino acids. The CDR3 reads CASSEGTSNIQYF. The CDR3 nucleotides are TGTGCCAGCAGTGAGGGGACATCCAACATTCAGTACTTC.

This clone has only a few counts. The chain joins TRBV27 to TRBJ1-1; tentative D call: TRBD1 (5 bases). CDR1 is MNHEY and CDR2 is SMNVEV in the germline V gene (reference sequence). V dropped 4 bases and J dropped 5 bases, with 11 bases sitting between them. The CDR3 is 13 residues long. CDR3 nucleotides: TGTGCCAGCAGTTACGGGGCATGGACTGAAGCTTTCTTT. It is translated as CASSYGAWTEAFF.

This chain joins TRBV5-1 and TRBJ1-2; the D gene is possibly TRBD1 (5 bases). Trimming left V 0 bases short and J 7 bases short, with 10 bases between. The CDR3 sequence is 13 residues long. CDR1 SGHRS and CDR2 YFSETQ come from the germline V gene. CDR3 in amino acids: CASSLEGAIGYTF. CDR3 in DNA: TGCGCCAGCAGCTTGGAAGGGGCGATTGGCTACACCTTC.

A single count supports this clone. The rearrangement uses TRBV2 and TRBJ2-7; possibly TRBD2 for D (6 bases). CDR1 is SNHLY, CDR2 FYNNEI, per germline. The length of the CDR3 is 13 residues. V was pared by 3 bases and J by 6 bases, with 12 bases between. The CDR3 bases are TGTGCCAGCAGTGACTACGGGGGAGGCGAGCAGTACTTC. Protein sequence: CASSDYGGGEQYF.

The rearrangement uses TRBV7-6 and TRBJ1-2, with D unresolved. V lost 7 bases, J lost 6 bases, and 27 bases lay in between. CDR3 size: 17 residues. Germline loops: CDR1 SGHVS, CDR2 FNYEAQ. The CDR3 sequence: CASKGLNFRSEEDGYTF. DNA of the CDR3: TGTGCCAGCAAGGGATTGAACTTTCGGAGCGAGGAGGATGGCTACACCTTC.

This clone was seen a few times. The genes are TRBV7-2 and TRBJ1-1; unclear D gene. The CDR3 length is 12 residues. Germline V gene sequence: CDR1 SGHTA, CDR2 FQGNSA. The germline V and J ends were trimmed by 4 bases and 1 base, with 4 bases remaining between them. This CDR3 reads CASSYGNTEAFF. The CDR3 DNA is TGTGCCAGCAGCTACGGGAACACTGAAGCTTTCTTT.